This TCR beta chain is drawn from a study of cytomegalovirus exposure and HLA in healthy donors. The PCR was carried out with 60 Vbeta primers and 13 Jbeta primers. TCRdb's table, derived via immunoSEQ multiplex PCR, lists solely in-frame clones and lacks some. This repertoire shows some 91,000 clones, roughly 80% found once; its top ten account for about 7%. Germline-derived CDR1 and CDR2 are LNHDA and SQIVND (reference sequence). The V end was cut by 7 bases, the J end by 4 bases, with 19 bases between. The CDR3 has 15 amino acids. The sample comprised PBMCs. This clonotype was obtained from a middle-aged man in good health and CMV-seropositive. V is TRBV19 and J is TRBJ2-5, with D possibly TRBD1 on 5 matching bases. The CDR3 DNA reads as TGTGCCAGTACCCCTGGCGTCGGCAGGGTAGAGACCCAGTACTTC. The encoded protein is CASTPGVGRVETQYF.